This T cell receptor (beta chain) originates from a study of T cell repertoires in cytomegalovirus infection. V lost 5 bases, J lost 6 bases, and 10 bases lay in between. Germline CDR1 is SGDLS and CDR2 is YYNGEE. This CDR3 comprises 12 residues. TCRdb ran MiXCR on the reads and lists one entry per CDR3 protein. The table lists approximately 990,000 distinct CDR3 sequences, approximately 33% of them singletons. In regard to this clonotype: The antigen is undetermined.

This specimen was cultured CD8+ T cells from PBMCs, taken from culture after CMV antigen stimulation. The receptor was derived from a human donor in good health (CMV status not recorded). Some clones in this sample may be carry-over from other donors' samples. The chain is built from TRBV9 and TRBJ2-3; the D is unclear. CDR3 sequence (DNA): TGTGCCAGCAGACCCCTCAGGGATACGCAGTATTTT. Protein sequence: CASRPLRDTQYF.